Here is one T cell receptor (beta chain) with its context. Its antigen is still unknown. The data stem from a study of cytomegalovirus exposure and HLA in healthy donors. Findings and caveats of the study: In a later analysis, V- and J-gene trimming of beta chains associated with a DCLRE1C missense variant, replicated independently. V segments that were indistinguishable, TRBV6-2 and TRBV6-3 among them, were omitted from analysis. 15,000 to 20,000 TCR beta sequences were associated with HLA alleles at 0.05 false discovery rate in a later analysis.

The PCR used 60 Vbeta and 13 Jbeta primers. Original processing methods: Counted up in a later analysis, unique TCR beta chains came to around 80 million, with around 10 million shared. Clones were sequenced by immunoSEQ multiplex PCR, and TCRdb holds only the in-frame ones, with some missing. Clonal size and the V and J genes are those of that table, whereas D and trimming came from the DNA. The sample lists approximately 170,000 clones, about four fifths occurring once. The CDR3 totals 15 residues. The sequence derives from a male donor in good health and CMV-seronegative. The chain has TRBV1 and TRBJ2-1; TRBD2, the table's D call, was not compared with the DNA. TRBV1 is marked as a pseudogene. The sequencing sample was made of PBMCs. This chain's CDR3 is CTSMTSGVPMQGQFF. The DNA of the CDR3 is TGCACCAGCATGACTAGCGGGGTTCCGATGCAGGGGCAGTTCTTC.